Reported below is one T cell receptor beta chain. Its cognate antigen is unknown. Possible read error: a much larger clone is one base away. The data stem from a study of molecular identifiers for immune sequencing clone quantification. Across the whole study: Five portions were made in replicates from RNA of roughly 18,000 or 92,000 naive CD8 cells, and four underwent sequencing. Study-wide findings and caveats: Clones with over 20 RNA copies captured over 98% of effector molecules but under 1% of naive ones.

The CDR3 totals 20 residues. Germline V gene sequence: CDR1 LNHDA, CDR2 SQIVND (reference sequence). TCRdb reprocessed the PCR reads via MiXCR and lists one record per CDR3 protein. The sample records 60,000 to 75,000 distinct CDR3 sequences, around 20% being singletons. Input material: naive CD8+ T cells from blood, with Jurkat cell RNA spiked in. The subset denotes: FACS-sorted CD8+CD4-CCR7+CD45RA+ naive T cells. The V gene is TRBV19, the J gene TRBJ2-6, with TRBD1 matching 9 bases. The receptor was isolated from a human donor in good health. Some libraries in this study had Jurkat cell RNA spiked in. The CDR3 region has the DNA TGTGCCAGTAGTATAGTGGGACAGGGTATTGGTCCGACTGGGGCCAACGCCCTGACTTTC. This translates into CASSIVGQGIGPTGANALTF.